This T cell receptor beta chain was retrieved from a study of T cells in localized non-small cell lung cancer. Study-level findings and limits: The appearance of a median approximately 57 of the top 100 tumor clones was seen in adjacent lung.

This table comes from immunoSEQ multiplex PCR, and its TCRdb copy is limited to in-frame clones, with some not included. The sample holds about 21,000 clones, roughly 84% seen once. A word on this clone: Its antigen is currently unknown.

Germline loops: CDR1 KGHSH, CDR2 LQKENI. This CDR3 contains 16 residues. With 6 bases removed from V and 2 bases from J, the gap between germline ends came to 20 bases. The rearrangement links TRBV18 to TRBJ2-7, with TRBD1 as a possible D gene (5 bases). The source material was peripheral blood, sampled before any cancer treatment. This clonotype was obtained from a man aged 40 to 70 with stage I lung adenocarcinoma. CDR3 in amino acids: CASSLSPGQGTYEQYF. The CDR3 nucleotides read TGTGCCAGCTCCCTTTCGCCCGGGCAGGGAACCTACGAGCAGTACTTC.